This TCR beta chain was sequenced during a study of spatial heterogeneity in lung cancer. V dropped 0 bases and J dropped 3 bases, with 10 bases sitting between them. This CDR3 is 16 amino acids long. In germline, CDR1 is SGHRS, CDR2 YFSETQ. As to time point: sample taken at primary tumor resection. Whole RNA, isolated from tumor, nontumor lung or frozen PBMC, was sequenced without prior sorting. MiXCR, run by TCRdb on the 5' RACE reads, gives a single entry per CDR3 protein. This sample has tens of thousands of distinct CDR3 sequences, with approximately 7.5% found just once. The chain recombines TRBV5-1 with TRBJ2-6; the D call may be TRBD1 or TRBD2 (5 bases each). The source is a male donor with early-stage non-small cell lung cancer. The sequencing used PBMCs, collected at surgery. CDR3 DNA: TGCGCCAGCAGCTTGGACGGGACGGATGGGGCCAACGTCCTGACTTTC. It translates to CASSLDGTDGANVLTF. Variable domain in full (rest from reference TRBV5-1 and TRBJ2-6): KAGVTQTPRYLIKTRGQQVTLSCSPISGHRSVSWYQQTPGQGLQFLFEYFSETQRNKGNFPGRFSGRQFSNSRSEMNVSTLELGDSALYLCASSLDGTDGANVLTFGAGSRLTVL.